Included here is one T cell receptor (beta chain) sequence, with context. From germline, CDR1 is SGHDT and CDR2 YYEEEE. The CDR3 contains 17 residues. The V and J ends lost 4 bases and 2 bases, in that order; junction bases with no gene match: 12. The data belong to a study of shared T cell receptors in the human thymus. Using immunoSEQ multiplex PCR, the repertoire was profiled, and TCRdb retains in-frame clones only, with some absent. Here the sample spans about 660,000 clones, approximately 90% being singletons. These data are also associated with another study on human thymus T cells. From that report: Thymic material originated from resections removed in the course of corrective heart surgery.

The chain links TRBV5-6 to TRBJ2-7; 10 bases align to TRBD2. Material: thymocytes. The receptor was derived from a boy in the first two years of life with a congenital heart defect. This chain's CDR3 is CASSLRTSGVPTYEQYF. CDR3 nucleotide sequence: TGTGCCAGCAGCCTCCGGACTAGCGGAGTTCCGACCTACGAGCAGTACTTC.